This note documents a single T cell receptor (beta chain) sequence. Original handling: Researchers report that nucleated cell counts were estimated from reference gene primer amplification. Generated by immunoSEQ multiplex PCR, the TCRdb table keeps only in-frame clones and is missing some. V and J calls and clone size follow that table, whereas D and trimming were derived from the DNA. The sample has 130,000 to 150,000 clones; approximately 85% are singletons. The entry originates in a study of blood T cell repertoires in COVID-19. Study-level information: The United States, Italy and Spain provided the acute and convalescent COVID-19 samples. T cells, B-cell-depleted T cells, or PBMCs supplied cDNA or gDNA.

V lost 4 bases to trimming and J lost 4 bases; unmatched junction nucleotides: 11. The CDR3 consists of 18 residues. Looked up from germline, CDR1 is SGHDN and CDR2 is FVKESK. This TCR was recovered from a man in his 70s with acute or convalescent COVID-19. This chain joins TRBV14 and TRBJ2-6; 9 positions match TRBD1. Sequenced input: peripheral blood. CDR3 nucleotides: TGTGCCAGCAGCCCTCATTGGGACAGGGCTCCCGGGGCCAACGTCCTGACTTTC. Translated: CASSPHWDRAPGANVLTF.